The T cell receptor beta chain described here comes from a study of T-cell memory formation after mild COVID-19. TCRdb redid the calling of the 5' RACE reads with MiXCR, one entry per CDR3 protein. This sample has hundreds of thousands of distinct CDR3 sequences, with around a fifth found just once. Germline V CDR1 and CDR2: SGDLS, YYNGEE. V was clipped by 4 bases and J by 1 base, with 14 bases between them. This CDR3 comprises 15 residues. Sequencing used PBMCs or a T cell subset sorted from them (not recorded which). This sequence joins TRBV9 and TRBJ2-5, with TRBD2 as a possible D gene (5 bases). The TCR originated in a man younger than 35 who had mild COVID-19 (a few samples of this study predate the infection). Cell type and time point are not known. CDR3 protein: CASSPTQRPQETQYF. CDR3 nucleotides: TGTGCCAGCAGCCCCACCCAGCGGCCCCAAGAGACCCAGTACTTC.